The TCR beta chain under discussion was sequenced for a study of CXCR3-negative and CXCR3-positive naive CD8 T cells. Notes on the study in general: Hydrophobicity of TRB CDR3s was greater in CXCR3-positive naive cells than in CXCR3-negative naive cells. Whereas memory cells differed, naive CXCR3-negative and CXCR3-positive cells shared similar TRBV-TRBJ usage.

For this clonotype: Its antigen is currently unknown.

In preparing the TRB cDNA libraries, 5' RACE with UMI labels was used. Following a re-call of the 5' RACE reads, TCRdb has one entry per CDR3 protein and lacks DNA. The sample's table shows roughly 65,000 distinct CDR3 sequences. Germline assignment: CDR1 SQVTM and CDR2 ANQGSEA. This CDR3 region has 15 residues. V usage is TRBV29-1 and J usage is TRBJ2-1; the TCRdb call, TRBD1, lacks DNA for checking. This receptor was identified in a human donor in good health. Some clones in this sample may be carry-over from other donors' samples. Sequencing was done on a sample of naive CXCR3+ CD8+ T cells from blood. Subset in this sample: CD45RO-CCR7+CD27+CD95- naive CD8+ T cells expressing CXCR3 (TNR3+). The CDR3 region is CSVAGRGFQHNEQFF.